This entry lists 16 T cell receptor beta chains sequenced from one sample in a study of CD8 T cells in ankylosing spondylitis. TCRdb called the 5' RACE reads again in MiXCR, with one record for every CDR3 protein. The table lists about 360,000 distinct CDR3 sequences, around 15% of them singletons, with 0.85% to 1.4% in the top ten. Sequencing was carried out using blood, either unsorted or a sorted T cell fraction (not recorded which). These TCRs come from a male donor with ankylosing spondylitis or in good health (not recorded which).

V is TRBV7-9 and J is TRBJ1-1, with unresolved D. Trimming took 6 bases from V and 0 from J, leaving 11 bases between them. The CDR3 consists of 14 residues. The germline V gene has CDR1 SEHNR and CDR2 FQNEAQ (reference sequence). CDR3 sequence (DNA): TGTGCCAGCAGGGGAAGCACCCTGAACACTGAAGCTTTCTTT. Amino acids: CASRGSTLNTEAFF.

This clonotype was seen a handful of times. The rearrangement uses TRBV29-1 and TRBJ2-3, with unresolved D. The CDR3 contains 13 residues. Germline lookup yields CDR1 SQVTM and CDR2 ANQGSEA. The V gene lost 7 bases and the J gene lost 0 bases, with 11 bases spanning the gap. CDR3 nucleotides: TGCAGCGCCTTGAAGGGCAGCACAGATACGCAGTATTTT. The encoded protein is CSALKGSTDTQYF.

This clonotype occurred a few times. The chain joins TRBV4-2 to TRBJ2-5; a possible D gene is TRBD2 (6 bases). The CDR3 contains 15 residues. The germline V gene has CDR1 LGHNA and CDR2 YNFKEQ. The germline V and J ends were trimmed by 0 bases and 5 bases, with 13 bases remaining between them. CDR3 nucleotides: TGTGCCAGCAGCCAAGACCGGGGGAATCGGGAGACCCAGTACTTC. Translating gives CASSQDRGNRETQYF.

DNA of the CDR3: TGCAGTGCTAGAGGGCCTAGCGGGAGGGCAAAGCGGTCCTACAATGAGCAGTTCTTC. Protein sequence: CSARGPSGRAKRSYNEQFF. V gene TRBV20-1 combines with J gene TRBJ2-1, with 12 nucleotides matching TRBD2. CDR1 DFQATT and CDR2 SNEGSKA come from the germline V gene (reference sequence). The V segment lost 1 base and the J segment 1 base; nucleotides outside the gene matches: 11. CDR3 length: 19 residues.

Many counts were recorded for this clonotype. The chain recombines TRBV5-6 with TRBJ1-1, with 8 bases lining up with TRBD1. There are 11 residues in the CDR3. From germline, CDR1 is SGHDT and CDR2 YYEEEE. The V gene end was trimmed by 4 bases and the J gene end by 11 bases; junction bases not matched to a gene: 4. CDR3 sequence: CASSTGQVAFF. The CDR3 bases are TGTGCCAGCAGCACGGGACAGGTGGCTTTCTTT.

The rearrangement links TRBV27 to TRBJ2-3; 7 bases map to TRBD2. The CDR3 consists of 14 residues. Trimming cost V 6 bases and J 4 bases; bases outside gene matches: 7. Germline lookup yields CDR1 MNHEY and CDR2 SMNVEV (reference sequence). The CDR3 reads CASRRRERADTQYF. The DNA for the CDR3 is TGTGCCAGCAGGAGGCGGGAGCGGGCAGATACGCAGTATTTT.

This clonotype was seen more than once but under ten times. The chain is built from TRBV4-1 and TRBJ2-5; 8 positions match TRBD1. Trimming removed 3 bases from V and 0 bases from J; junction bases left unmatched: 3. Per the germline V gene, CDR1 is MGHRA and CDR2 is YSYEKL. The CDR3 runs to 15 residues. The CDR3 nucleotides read TGCGCCAGCAGCCATTTACAGGGGGACCAAGAGACCCAGTACTTC. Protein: CASSHLQGDQETQYF.

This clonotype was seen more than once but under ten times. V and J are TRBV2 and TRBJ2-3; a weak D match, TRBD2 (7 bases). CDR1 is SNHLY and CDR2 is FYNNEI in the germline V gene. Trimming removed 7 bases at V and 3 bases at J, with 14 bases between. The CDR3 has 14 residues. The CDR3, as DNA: TGTGCCAGCATAGGGGGGGGGCCAACAGATACGCAGTATTTT. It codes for CASIGGGPTDTQYF.

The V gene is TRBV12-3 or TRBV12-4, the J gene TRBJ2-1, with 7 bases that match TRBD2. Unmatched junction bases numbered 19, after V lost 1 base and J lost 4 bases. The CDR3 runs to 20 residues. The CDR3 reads CASSLVLGPTREDTYNEQFF. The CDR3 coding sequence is TGTGCCAGCAGTTTAGTGTTGGGACCCACCCGGGAGGACACTTACAATGAGCAGTTCTTC.

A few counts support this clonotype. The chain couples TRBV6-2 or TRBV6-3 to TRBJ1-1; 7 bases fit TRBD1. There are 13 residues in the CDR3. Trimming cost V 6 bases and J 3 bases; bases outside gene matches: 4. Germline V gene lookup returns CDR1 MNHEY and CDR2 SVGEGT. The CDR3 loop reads CASRRQGDTEAFF. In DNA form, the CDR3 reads TGTGCCAGCAGAAGACAGGGCGACACTGAAGCTTTCTTT.

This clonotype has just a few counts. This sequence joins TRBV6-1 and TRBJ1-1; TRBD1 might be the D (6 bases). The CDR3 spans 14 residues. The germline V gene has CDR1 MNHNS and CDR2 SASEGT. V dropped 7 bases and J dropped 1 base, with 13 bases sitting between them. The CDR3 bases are TGTGCCAGCACGGCAGGGGCAACGAACACTGAAGCTTTCTTT. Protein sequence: CASTAGATNTEAFF.

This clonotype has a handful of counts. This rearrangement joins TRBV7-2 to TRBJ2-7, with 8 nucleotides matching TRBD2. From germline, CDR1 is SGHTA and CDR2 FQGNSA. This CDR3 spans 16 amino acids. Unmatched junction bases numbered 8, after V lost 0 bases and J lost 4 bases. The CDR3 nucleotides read TGTGCCAGCAGCTTAGCTCTCCGGGGGGGGAGTTACGAGCAGTACTTC. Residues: CASSLALRGGSYEQYF.

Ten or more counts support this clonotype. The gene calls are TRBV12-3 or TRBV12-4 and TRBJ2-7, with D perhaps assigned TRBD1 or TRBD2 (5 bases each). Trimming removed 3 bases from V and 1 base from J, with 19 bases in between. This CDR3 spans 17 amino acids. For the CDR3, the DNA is TGTGCCAGCAGTTTGGGTATGACGGGACCCTATTCCTACGAGCAGTACTTC. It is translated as CASSLGMTGPYSYEQYF.

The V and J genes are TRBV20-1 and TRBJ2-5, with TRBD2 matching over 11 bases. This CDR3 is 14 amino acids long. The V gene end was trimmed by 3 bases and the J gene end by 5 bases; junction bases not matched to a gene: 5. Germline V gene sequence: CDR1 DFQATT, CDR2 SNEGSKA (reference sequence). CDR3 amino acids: CSARLLAGAETQYF. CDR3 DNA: TGCAGTGCTAGGCTACTAGCGGGAGCGGAGACCCAGTACTTC.

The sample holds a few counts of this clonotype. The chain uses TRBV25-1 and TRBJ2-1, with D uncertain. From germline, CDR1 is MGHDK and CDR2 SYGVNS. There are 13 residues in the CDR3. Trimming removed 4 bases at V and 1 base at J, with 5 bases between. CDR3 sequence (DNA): TGTGCCAGCAGTGCTAGGTCCTACAATGAGCAGTTCTTC. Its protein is CASSARSYNEQFF.

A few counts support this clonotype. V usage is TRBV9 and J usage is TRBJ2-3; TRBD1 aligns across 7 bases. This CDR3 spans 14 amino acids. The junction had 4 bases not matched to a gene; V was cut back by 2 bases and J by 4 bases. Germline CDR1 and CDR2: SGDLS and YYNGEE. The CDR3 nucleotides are TGTGCCAGCAGCGTGACAGGGCTTGCAGATACGCAGTATTTT. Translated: CASSVTGLADTQYF.